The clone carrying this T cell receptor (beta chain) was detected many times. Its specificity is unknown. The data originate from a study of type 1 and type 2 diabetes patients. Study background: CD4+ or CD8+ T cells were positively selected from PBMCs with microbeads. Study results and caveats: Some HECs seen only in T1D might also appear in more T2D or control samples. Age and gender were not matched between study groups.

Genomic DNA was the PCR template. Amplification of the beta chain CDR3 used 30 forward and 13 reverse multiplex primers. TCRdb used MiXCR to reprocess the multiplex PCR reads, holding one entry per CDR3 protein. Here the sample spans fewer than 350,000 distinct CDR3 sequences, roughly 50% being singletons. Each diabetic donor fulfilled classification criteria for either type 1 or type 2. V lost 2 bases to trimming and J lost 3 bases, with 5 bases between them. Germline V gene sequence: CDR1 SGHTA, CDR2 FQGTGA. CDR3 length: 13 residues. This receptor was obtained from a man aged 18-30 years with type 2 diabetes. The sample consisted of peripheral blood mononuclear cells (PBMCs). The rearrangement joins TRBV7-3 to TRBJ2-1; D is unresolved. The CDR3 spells CASSLGLYNEQFF. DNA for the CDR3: TGTGCCAGCAGCTTAGGTCTCTACAATGAGCAGTTCTTC. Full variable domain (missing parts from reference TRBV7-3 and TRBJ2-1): GAGVSQTPSNKVTEKGKYVELRCDPISGHTALYWYRQSLGQGPEFLIYFQGTGAADDSGLPNDRFFAVRPEGSVSTLKIQRTERGDSAVYLCASSLGLYNEQFFGPGTRLTVL.